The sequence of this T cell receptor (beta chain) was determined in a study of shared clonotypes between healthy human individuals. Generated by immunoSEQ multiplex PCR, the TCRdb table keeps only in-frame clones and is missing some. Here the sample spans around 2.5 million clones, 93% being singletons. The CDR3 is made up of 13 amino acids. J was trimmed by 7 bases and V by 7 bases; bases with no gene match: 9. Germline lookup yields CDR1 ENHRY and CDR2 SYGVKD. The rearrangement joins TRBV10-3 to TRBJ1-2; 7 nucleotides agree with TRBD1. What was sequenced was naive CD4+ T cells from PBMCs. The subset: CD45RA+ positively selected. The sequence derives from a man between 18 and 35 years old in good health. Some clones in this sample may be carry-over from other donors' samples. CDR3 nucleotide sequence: TGTGCCATCACCGCCGACAGGGAGAGTGGCTACACCTTC. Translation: CAITADRESGYTF.